These T cell receptor beta chains were read from a single sample in a study of cytomegalovirus exposure and HLA in healthy donors. The table came from immunoSEQ multiplex PCR; TCRdb's copy has only in-frame clones and leaves some out. The sample consists of 140,000 to 150,000 clones, approximately 68% of them appearing once. The sequencing sample was made of PBMCs. These receptor sequences come from a man aged 40-50 years in good health and CMV-seronegative. Both conserved end residues are part of each CDR3. D genes are given only for firm matches. Clone size is shown for a subset of rows, as once, few, many or a class of expanded clone.

d_gene,abundance,j_gene,v_gene,CDR3aa,CDR3nt
TRBD1,once,TRBJ2-2,TRBV27,CASGSPGTGATGELFF,TGTGCCAGCGGTAGTCCCGGGACAGGGGCCACCGGGGAGCTGTTTTTT
.,.,TRBJ1-2,TRBV4-1,CASSHSRGGTGYPF,TGCGCCAGCAGCCACTCAAGAGGAGGGACTGGCTACCCCTTC
TRBD1,.,TRBJ2-7,TRBV10-2,CASSTRDRAPEEQYF,TGCGCCAGCAGTACCCGGGACAGGGCACCCGAAGAGCAGTACTTC
TRBD2,.,TRBJ2-7,TRBV30,CAWSVGGAGYEQYF,TGTGCCTGGAGTGTGGGAGGGGCCGGGTACGAGCAGTACTTC
.,.,TRBJ1-6,TRBV4-1,CASSLLGRGESPLHF,TGCGCCAGCAGCCTCCTAGGGAGGGGTGAATCACCCCTCCACTTT
TRBD1,.,TRBJ2-1,TRBV25-1,CASSADRGYNEQFF,TGTGCCAGCAGTGCGGACAGGGGATACAATGAGCAGTTCTTC
.,few,TRBJ1-1,TRBV6-1,CASSGNLNTEAFF,TGTGCCAGCAGTGGCAACTTGAACACTGAAGCTTTCTTT
.,.,TRBJ2-6,TRBV6-1,CASSEPGLFKANVLTF,TGTGCCAGCAGCGAACCGGGACTCTTTAAGGCCAACGTCCTGACTTTC
.,.,TRBJ1-1,TRBV11-3,CASSETANTEAFF,TGTGCCAGCAGCGAGACAGCGAACACTGAAGCTTTCTTT
.,.,TRBJ1-5,TRBV6-5,CASSRPGNQPQHF,TGTGCCAGCAGTCGACCGGGGAATCAGCCCCAGCATTTT
TRBD2,.,TRBJ2-5,TRBV28,CASSPSTSGRVETQYF,TGTGCCAGCAGCCCCTCGACTAGCGGGAGGGTAGAGACCCAGTACTTC
TRBD2,once,TRBJ2-3,TRBV7-9,CASSSPSGGANIETDTQYF,TGTGCCAGCAGCTCGCCGAGCGGGGGGGCCAATATTGAGACAGATACGCAGTATTTT
TRBD2,.,TRBJ2-2,TRBV14,CASSQELAGGTGELFF,TGTGCCAGCAGCCAAGAACTAGCGGGGGGGACCGGGGAGCTGTTTTTT
TRBD1,once,TRBJ1-2,TRBV7-2,CASSPRGRGLLGYGYTF,TGTGCCAGCAGTCCCCGCGGCAGGGGGCTTTTAGGCTATGGCTACACCTTC
.,.,TRBJ1-5,TRBV5-1,CASSLGQSNQPQHF,TGCGCCAGCAGCTTGGGACAGTCTAATCAGCCCCAGCATTTT
TRBD1,.,TRBJ2-6,TRBV18,CASSPGQAGANVLTF,TGTGCCAGCTCACCTGGACAGGCTGGGGCCAACGTCCTGACTTTC
TRBD1,.,TRBJ2-1,TRBV4-1,CASSPTGAPYNEQFF,TGCGCCAGCAGCCCAACAGGGGCCCCTTACAATGAGCAGTTCTTC
TRBD2,few,TRBJ2-2,TRBV7-2,CASSRTSGRGTGELFF,TGTGCCAGCAGCCGAACTAGCGGGAGAGGCACCGGGGAGCTGTTTTTT
.,.,TRBJ1-1,TRBV28,CASSSHSRRGTEAFF,TGTGCCAGCAGTTCCCACAGTCGGAGGGGCACTGAAGCTTTCTTT
TRBD1,.,TRBJ1-2,TRBV6-4,CASRPSPTGGSSSYGYTF,TGTGCCAGCAGACCGAGCCCAACAGGGGGCAGCTCTTCCTATGGCTACACCTTC
TRBD1,once,TRBJ2-7,TRBV6-1,CASSEAAGTGSSEQYF,TGTGCCAGCAGTGAAGCGGCCGGGACAGGGTCATCCGAGCAGTACTTC
.,.,TRBJ2-1,TRBV6-1,CASSEDRDLNEQFF,TGTGCCAGCAGTGAAGACCGGGATCTCAATGAGCAGTTCTTC
TRBD1,.,TRBJ1-2,TRBV6-5,CASSLRQGYGYTF,TGTGCCAGCAGTTTGAGACAGGGGTATGGCTACACCTTC
TRBD1,.,TRBJ2-5,TRBV5-4,CASSPDRATQETQYF,TGTGCCAGCAGCCCGGACAGGGCTACACAAGAGACCCAGTACTTC
.,.,TRBJ1-1,TRBV29-1,CSTQAREGTEAFF,TGCAGCACTCAAGCCAGGGAGGGGACTGAAGCTTTCTTT
.,.,TRBJ1-1,TRBV18,CASSLARGGTEAFF,TGTGCCAGCTCGCTAGCAAGGGGGGGCACTGAAGCTTTCTTT
.,.,TRBJ2-3,TRBV5-4,CASSLTVTDTQYF,TGTGCCAGCAGCTTGACAGTAACAGATACGCAGTATTTT
TRBD2,few,TRBJ2-7,TRBV28,CASSFVAGSSYEQYF,TGTGCCAGCAGTTTTGTAGCGGGAAGCTCCTACGAGCAGTACTTC
TRBD2,.,TRBJ2-3,TRBV29-1,CSVRRGANADTQYF,TGCAGCGTTCGGCGGGGGGCCAACGCAGATACGCAGTATTTT
.,.,TRBJ2-2,TRBV29-1,CSAQGGGYTGELFF,TGCAGCGCTCAGGGGGGCGGGTACACCGGGGAGCTGTTTTTT
TRBD1,.,TRBJ1-1,TRBV19,CASSRQGAAEAFF,TGTGCCAGTAGCCGACAGGGGGCCGCTGAAGCTTTCTTT
.,.,TRBJ2-1,TRBV29-1,CSVEGQREAGEQFF,TGCAGCGTTGAAGGCCAGCGAGAGGCCGGTGAGCAGTTCTTC
TRBD1,.,TRBJ2-7,TRBV6-6,CASSYNPGTGGGEQYF,TGTGCCAGCAGTTACAATCCCGGGACAGGGGGGGGCGAGCAGTACTTC
TRBD2,once,TRBJ2-3,TRBV5-1,CASSSSGFTDTQYF,TGCGCCAGCAGCTCTAGCGGATTCACAGATACGCAGTATTTT
.,.,TRBJ2-3,TRBV11-3,CASAPGRSSDTQYF,TGTGCCAGCGCTCCTGGCAGGTCTTCAGATACGCAGTATTTT
.,.,TRBJ2-1,TRBV6-5,CASNAAGLNEQFF,TGTGCCAGCAACGCCGCAGGGCTCAATGAGCAGTTCTTC
.,.,TRBJ2-1,TRBV6-6,CASSYSSGRQFF,TGTGCCAGCAGTTACTCGTCGGGTAGGCAGTTCTTC
TRBD2,once,TRBJ2-3,TRBV9,CASSVGTSGTYTQYF,TGTGCCAGCAGCGTAGGAACTAGCGGGACGTATACGCAGTATTTT
.,.,TRBJ1-2,TRBV6-5,CASSPASRGSYGYTF,TGTGCCAGCAGCCCGGCAAGTAGAGGGTCCTATGGCTACACCTTC
TRBD1,.,TRBJ1-3,TRBV7-3,CASSLTARGQLSGNTIYF,TGTGCCAGCAGCTTAACGGCTAGGGGACAGCTCTCTGGAAACACCATATATTTT
TRBD2,.,TRBJ2-7,TRBV6-1,CASSEGGGTYEQYF,TGTGCCAGCAGTGAAGGCGGGGGGACCTACGAGCAGTACTTC
TRBD1,.,TRBJ2-5,TRBV4-3,CASSHRGETQYF,TGCGCCAGCAGCCACAGGGGGGAGACCCAGTACTTC
TRBD1,.,TRBJ1-2,TRBV5-4,CASSLRRGQGGDGYTF,TGTGCCAGCAGCTTGCGCCGCGGACAGGGTGGAGATGGCTACACCTTC
TRBD1,.,TRBJ1-2,TRBV7-9,CASSLYDRGNYGYTF,TGTGCCAGCAGCCTATATGACAGGGGGAACTATGGCTACACCTTC
TRBD1,.,TRBJ1-4,TRBV25-1,CASSEFQGTEEKLFF,TGTGCCAGCAGTGAATTTCAGGGGACAGAAGAAAAACTGTTTTTT
TRBD2,.,TRBJ2-1,TRBV10-2,CASSDPGTSGVNEQFF,TGCGCCAGCAGCGACCCCGGGACTAGCGGGGTCAATGAGCAGTTCTTC
TRBD2,.,TRBJ2-1,TRBV19,CASSLTSGVYNEQFF,TGTGCCAGTAGTCTTACTAGCGGTGTTTACAATGAGCAGTTCTTC
TRBD1,.,TRBJ1-4,TRBV19,CASSILLPTGGPEKLFF,TGTGCCAGTAGTATACTATTGCCCACAGGGGGCCCTGAAAAACTGTTTTTT
TRBD2,.,TRBJ2-1,TRBV7-2,CASSLLREINEQFF,TGTGCCAGCAGCCTCCTGCGGGAGATTAATGAGCAGTTCTTC